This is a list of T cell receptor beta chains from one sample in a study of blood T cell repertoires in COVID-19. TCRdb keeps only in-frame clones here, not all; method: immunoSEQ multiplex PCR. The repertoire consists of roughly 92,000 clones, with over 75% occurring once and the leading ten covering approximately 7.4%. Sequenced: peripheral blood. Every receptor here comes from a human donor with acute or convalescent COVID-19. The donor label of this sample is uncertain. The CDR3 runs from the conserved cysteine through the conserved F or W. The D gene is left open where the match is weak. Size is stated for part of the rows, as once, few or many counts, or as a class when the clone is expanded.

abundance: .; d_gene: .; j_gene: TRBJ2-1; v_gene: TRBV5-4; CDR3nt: TGTGCCAGCACCCCGGGCGGGGGCTGGGCCAATGAGCAGTTCTTC; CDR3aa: CASTPGGGWANEQFF
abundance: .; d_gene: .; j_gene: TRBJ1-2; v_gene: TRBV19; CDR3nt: TGTGCCAGTAGGGCGCGGGGGGGGTTTAACTATGGCTACACCTTC; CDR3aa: CASRARGGFNYGYTF
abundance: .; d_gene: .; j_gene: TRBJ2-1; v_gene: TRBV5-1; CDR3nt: TGCGCCAGCAGCTTGGAAAGGGGAAGTAATGAGCAGTTCTTC; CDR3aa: CASSLERGSNEQFF
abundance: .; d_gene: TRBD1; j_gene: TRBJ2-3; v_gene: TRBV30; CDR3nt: TGTGCCTGGAGTCCAGGACAGGCGGTCACAGATACGCAGTATTTT; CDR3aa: CAWSPGQAVTDTQYF
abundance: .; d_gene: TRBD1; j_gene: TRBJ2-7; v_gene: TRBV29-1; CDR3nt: TGCAGCATCTATTCCGGGACAGGGCCCCGCGAGCAGTACTTC; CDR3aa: CSIYSGTGPREQYF
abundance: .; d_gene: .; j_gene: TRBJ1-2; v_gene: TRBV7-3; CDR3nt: TGTGCCAGCAGCCCGACCGGGGGGCAGAGTGGCTACACCTTC; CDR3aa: CASSPTGGQSGYTF
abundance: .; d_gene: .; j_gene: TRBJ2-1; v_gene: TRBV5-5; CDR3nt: TGTGCCAGCAACTTACTATACAATGAGCAGTTCTTC; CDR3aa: CASNLLYNEQFF
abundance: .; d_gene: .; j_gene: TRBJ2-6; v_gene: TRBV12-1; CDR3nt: .; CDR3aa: CASSWGRGSPLSGANVLTF
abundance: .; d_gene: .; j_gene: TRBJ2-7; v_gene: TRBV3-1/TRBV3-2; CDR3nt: TGTGCCAGCAGCCAAGTGTCCCGCTCCTACGAGCAGTACTTC; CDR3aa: CASSQVSRSYEQYF
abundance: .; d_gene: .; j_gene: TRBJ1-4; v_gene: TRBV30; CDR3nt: TGTGCCTGGAGGGGTGGCGGGATACCGAATGAAAAACTGTTTTTT; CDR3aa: CAWRGGGIPNEKLFF
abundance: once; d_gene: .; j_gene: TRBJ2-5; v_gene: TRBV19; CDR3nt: TGTGCCAGTAGCGGCGGGCACATACAAGAGACCCAGTACTTC; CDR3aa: CASSGGHIQETQYF